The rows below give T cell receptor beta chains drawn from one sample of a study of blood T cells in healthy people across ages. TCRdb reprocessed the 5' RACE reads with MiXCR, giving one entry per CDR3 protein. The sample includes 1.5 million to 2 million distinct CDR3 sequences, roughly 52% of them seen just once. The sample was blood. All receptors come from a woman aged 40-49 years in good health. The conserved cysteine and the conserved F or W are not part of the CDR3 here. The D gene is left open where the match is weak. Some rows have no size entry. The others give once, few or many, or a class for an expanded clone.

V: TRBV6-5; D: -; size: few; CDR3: ASLQVGSAYEQY
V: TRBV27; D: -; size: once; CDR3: ASHAWEEGNEQF
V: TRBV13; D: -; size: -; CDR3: ASSSNRAVNEKLF
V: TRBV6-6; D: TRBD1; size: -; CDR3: ASSSARTGAYGYT
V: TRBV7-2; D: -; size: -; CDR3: ASSFSGTNALT
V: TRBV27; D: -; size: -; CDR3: ASSLSTGVGNQPQH
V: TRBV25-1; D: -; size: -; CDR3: ASSEPGGAVCGYT
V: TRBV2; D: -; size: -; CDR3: ASSPGLPIYEQY
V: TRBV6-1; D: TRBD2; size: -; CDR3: ASSRSGGYSEQY
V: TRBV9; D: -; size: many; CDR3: ASSVGPDVSGANVLT
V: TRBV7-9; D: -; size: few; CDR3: ASSLTTGFSYNEQF
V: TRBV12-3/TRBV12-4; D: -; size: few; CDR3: ASSPTELSQY
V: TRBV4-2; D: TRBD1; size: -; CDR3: ASSQAGQESPYNSPLH
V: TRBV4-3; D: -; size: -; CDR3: ASSESPSGNEKLF
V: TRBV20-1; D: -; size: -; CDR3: SAIFWQGGSPLH
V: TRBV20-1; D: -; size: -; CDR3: SAGGSGPGHLYNEQF
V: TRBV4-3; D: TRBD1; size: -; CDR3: ASSQNPGQGRTDTRY
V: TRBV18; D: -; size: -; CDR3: ASSPRTLPSNYGYT
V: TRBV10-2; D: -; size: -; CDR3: ATSRQEVNTGELF
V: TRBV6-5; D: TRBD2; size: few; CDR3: ASSYSSGGRLYQETQY
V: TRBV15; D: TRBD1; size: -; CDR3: ATSRDLGQGVAETQY
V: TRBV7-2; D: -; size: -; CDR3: ASSLETVDRRAEQY
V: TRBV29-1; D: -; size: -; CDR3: SVDPQGNYNEQF
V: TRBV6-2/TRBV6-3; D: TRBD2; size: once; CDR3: AGSYWGLAGGNYNEQF
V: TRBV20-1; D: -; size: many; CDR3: SARAYNEQF
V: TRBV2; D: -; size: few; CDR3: ASRLSTGANQPQH
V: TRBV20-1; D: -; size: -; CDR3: SALNVHTEAF
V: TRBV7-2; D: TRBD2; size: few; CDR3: ASIPRLAGASYEQY
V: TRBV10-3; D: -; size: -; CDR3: AISWGAINSPLH
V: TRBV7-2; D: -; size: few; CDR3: ASSHPGDEQY
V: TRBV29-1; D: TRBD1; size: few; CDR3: SVTDRGQGSSYEQY
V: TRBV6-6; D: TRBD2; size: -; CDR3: ASSYGRTSGGADTQY
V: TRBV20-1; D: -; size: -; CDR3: SARTIGNYGYT
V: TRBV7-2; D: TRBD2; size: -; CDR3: ASSLAWASGGVGRTDTQY
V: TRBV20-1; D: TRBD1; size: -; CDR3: SASGTDNEQF
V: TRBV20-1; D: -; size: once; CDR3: SANKPTYQETQY
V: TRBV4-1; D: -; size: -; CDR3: ASSQDGGTAQY
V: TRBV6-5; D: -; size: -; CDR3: ASSYRGFNEEPF
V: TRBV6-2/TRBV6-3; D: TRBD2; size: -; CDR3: ASSPPAGPSYNEQY
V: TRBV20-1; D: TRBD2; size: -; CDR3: SASPSGAYNEQF